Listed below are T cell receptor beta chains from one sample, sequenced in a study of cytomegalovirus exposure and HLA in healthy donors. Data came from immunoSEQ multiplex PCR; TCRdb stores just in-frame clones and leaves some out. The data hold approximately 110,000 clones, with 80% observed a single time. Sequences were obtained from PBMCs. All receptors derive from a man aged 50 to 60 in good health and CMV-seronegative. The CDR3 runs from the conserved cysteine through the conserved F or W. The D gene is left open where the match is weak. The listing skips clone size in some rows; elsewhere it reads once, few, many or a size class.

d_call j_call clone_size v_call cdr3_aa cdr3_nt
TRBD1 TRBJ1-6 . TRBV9 CASRSGAGGRDSPLHF TGTGCCAGCAGGTCAGGGGCAGGGGGCCGCGATTCACCCCTCCACTTT
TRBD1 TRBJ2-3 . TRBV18 CASSSRRDSVASTDTQYF TGTGCCAGCTCATCCCGTAGGGACAGTGTGGCTAGCACAGATACGCAGTATTTT
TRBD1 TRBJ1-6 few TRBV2 CASEGTVGVYNSPLHF TGTGCCAGCGAGGGGACAGTCGGCGTCTATAATTCACCCCTCCACTTT
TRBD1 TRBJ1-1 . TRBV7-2 CASSLQGANTEAFF TGTGCCAGCAGCTTACAGGGGGCGAACACTGAAGCTTTCTTT
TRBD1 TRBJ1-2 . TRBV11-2 CASSLVGLTGGDGYTF TGTGCCAGCAGCTTAGTAGGATTGACAGGGGGAGATGGCTACACCTTC
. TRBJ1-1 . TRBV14 CASSQERGWGNTEAFF TGTGCCAGCAGCCAAGAAAGGGGGTGGGGGAACACTGAAGCTTTCTTT
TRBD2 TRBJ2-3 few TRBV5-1 CASSYSGLSTDTQYF TGCGCCAGCAGCTATAGCGGGCTCAGCACAGATACGCAGTATTTT
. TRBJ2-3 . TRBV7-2 CASSLTAGHTDTQYF TGTGCCAGCAGCTTAACAGCGGGCCACACAGATACGCAGTATTTT
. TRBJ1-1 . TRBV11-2 CASRGLSPEAFF TGTGCCAGCCGCGGACTTTCGCCTGAAGCTTTCTTT
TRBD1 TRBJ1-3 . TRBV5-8 CASSPHRGRGSGNTIYF TGTGCCAGCAGCCCGCACAGGGGGCGAGGCTCTGGAAACACCATATATTTT
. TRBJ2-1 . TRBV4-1 CASSQDQNEQFF TGCGCCAGCAGCCAAGATCAGAATGAGCAGTTCTTC
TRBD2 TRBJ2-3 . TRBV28 CASRVGGPTDTQYF TGTGCCAGCAGGGTGGGAGGGCCCACAGATACGCAGTATTTT
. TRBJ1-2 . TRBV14 CASSPRRGASYGYTF TGTGCCAGCAGCCCTAGGCGGGGGGCGAGCTATGGCTACACCTTC
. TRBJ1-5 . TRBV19 CASSIRAGDPPQHF TGTGCCAGTAGTATTCGGGCAGGGGATCCGCCCCAGCATTTT
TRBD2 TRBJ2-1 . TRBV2 CASSRLGGGSYNEQFF TGTGCCAGCAGTAGACTAGGCGGGGGATCCTACAATGAGCAGTTCTTC
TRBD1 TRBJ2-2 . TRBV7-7 CASTWTGDTGELFF TGTGCTAGCACGTGGACAGGGGATACCGGGGAGCTGTTTTTT
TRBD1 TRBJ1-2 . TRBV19 CASSIGSVQGQGYGYTF TGTGCCAGTAGTATAGGCTCGGTTCAGGGACAGGGCTATGGCTACACCTTC
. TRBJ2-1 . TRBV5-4 CASSLPGLGSNEQFF TGTGCCAGCAGCTTACCGGGACTGGGGTCGAATGAGCAGTTCTTC
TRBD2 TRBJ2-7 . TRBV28 CASSPGGASYEQYF TGTGCCAGCAGTCCCGGGGGGGCCTCCTACGAGCAGTACTTC
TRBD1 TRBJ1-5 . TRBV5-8 CASSLAFGQGLQPQHF TGTGCCAGCAGCTTGGCCTTCGGACAGGGGTTGCAGCCCCAGCATTTT
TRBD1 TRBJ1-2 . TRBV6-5 CASSRDRLYGYTF TGTGCCAGCAGCCGGGACAGACTCTATGGCTACACCTTC
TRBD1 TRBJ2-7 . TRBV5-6 CASRGVGTGTYEQYF TGTGCCAGCAGGGGGGTAGGGACAGGGACTTACGAGCAGTACTTC
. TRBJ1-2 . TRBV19 CASSMGHLTGGYTF TGTGCCAGTAGTATGGGACACCTCACGGGTGGCTACACCTTC
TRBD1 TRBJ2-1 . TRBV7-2 CASSLVPSIQGDEQFF TGTGCCAGCAGCTTAGTCCCTAGTATTCAGGGGGATGAGCAGTTCTTC
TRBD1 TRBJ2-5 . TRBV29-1 CSVEDQGARAQYF TGCAGCGTTGAAGATCAGGGGGCAAGGGCCCAGTACTTC
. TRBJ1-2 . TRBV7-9 CASNTAGDNGYTF TGTGCCAGCAATACAGCAGGGGACAATGGCTACACCTTC
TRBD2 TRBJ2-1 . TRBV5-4 CASNPGGPDNEQFF TGTGCCAGCAACCCGGGGGGGCCGGACAATGAGCAGTTCTTC
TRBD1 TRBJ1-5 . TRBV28 CARRGQALYSNQPQHF TGTGCCCGCAGGGGACAGGCTTTATATAGCAATCAGCCCCAGCATTTT
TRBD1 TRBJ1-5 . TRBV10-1 CASSEQAGGGPQHF TGCGCCAGCAGTGAGCAGGCAGGGGGAGGGCCCCAGCATTTT
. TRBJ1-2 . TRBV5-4 CASSVDGYGYTF TGTGCCAGCAGCGTGGACGGCTATGGCTACACCTTC
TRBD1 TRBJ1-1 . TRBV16 CASSHQQGMNTEAFF TGTGCCAGCAGCCACCAACAGGGGATGAACACTGAAGCTTTCTTT
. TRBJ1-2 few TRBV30 CAFVKGANYGYTF TGTGCCTTCGTAAAAGGAGCTAACTATGGCTACACCTTC
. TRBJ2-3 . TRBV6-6 CASSYIQGGTDTQYF TGTGCCAGCAGTTACATCCAGGGGGGAACAGATACGCAGTATTTT
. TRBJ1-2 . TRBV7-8 CASSLVGQDNYGYTF TGTGCCAGCAGCTTAGTGGGGCAGGACAACTATGGCTACACCTTC
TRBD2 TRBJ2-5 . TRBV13 CASSFLLAGQETQYF TGTGCCAGCAGCTTTCTGTTAGCGGGACAAGAGACCCAGTACTTC
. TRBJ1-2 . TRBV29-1 CSVQITNYGYTF TGCAGCGTCCAGATCACCAACTATGGCTACACCTTC
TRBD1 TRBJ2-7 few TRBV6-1 CASSGKTGATYEQYF TGTGCCAGCAGTGGGAAAACAGGGGCCACCTACGAGCAGTACTTC
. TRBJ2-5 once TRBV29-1 CSVLPEETQYF TGCAGCGTCCTACCGGAAGAGACCCAGTACTTC
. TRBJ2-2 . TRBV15 CATSVRRNTGELFF TGTGCCACCAGCGTTCGGAGGAACACCGGGGAGCTGTTTTTT
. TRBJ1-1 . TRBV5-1 CASSLGGVPEAFF TGCGCCAGCAGCTTGGGGGGGGTTCCTGAAGCTTTCTTT
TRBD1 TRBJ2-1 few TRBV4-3 CASSQDAGSTGGRQFF TGCGCCAGCAGCCAAGATGCGGGGTCGACAGGGGGACGGCAGTTCTTC
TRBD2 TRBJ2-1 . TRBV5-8 CASSGWTSGGGSYNEQFF TGTGCCAGCAGCGGGTGGACTAGCGGGGGGGGTTCCTACAATGAGCAGTTCTTC
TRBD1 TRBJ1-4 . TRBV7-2 CASSPGQGVREKLFF TGTGCCAGCAGCCCTGGACAGGGGGTACGAGAAAAACTGTTTTTT
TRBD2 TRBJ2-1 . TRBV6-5 CASGLAGGGYNEQFF TGTGCCAGCGGGTTAGCGGGAGGAGGCTACAATGAGCAGTTCTTC
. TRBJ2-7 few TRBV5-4 CASSLYHRVGEQYF TGTGCCAGCAGCTTGTATCACAGGGTTGGCGAGCAGTACTTC
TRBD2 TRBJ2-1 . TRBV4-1 CASSQASLAPHAGGGKGEQFF TGCGCCAGCAGCCAAGCCTCACTAGCCCCCCATGCGGGGGGCGGAAAGGGTGAGCAGTTCTTC
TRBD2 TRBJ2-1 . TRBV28 CASSLWGGRGQFF TGTGCCAGCAGTTTATGGGGCGGGAGAGGGCAGTTCTTC
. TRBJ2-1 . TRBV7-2 CASSFRPGLEGAKQFF TGTGCCAGCAGCTTCCGACCGGGACTAGAGGGGGCAAAGCAGTTCTTC
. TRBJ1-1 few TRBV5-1 CASSSGSRLNTEAFF TGCGCCAGCAGCTCGGGAAGCAGGCTGAACACTGAAGCTTTCTTT
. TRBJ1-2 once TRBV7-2 CASSFGQGAVGYPF .
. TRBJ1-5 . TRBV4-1 CASSQVVRGNQPQHF TGCGCCAGCAGCCAAGTTGTCCGGGGGAATCAGCCCCAGCATTTT
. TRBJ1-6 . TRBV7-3 CASSSRGGDYSPLHF TGTGCCAGCAGCTCGAGGGGGGGTGATTATTCACCCCTCCACTTT
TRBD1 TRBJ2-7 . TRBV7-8 CASSLEAGQGHTKAYF TGTGCCAGCAGCTTAGAAGCGGGACAGGGGCATACCAAAGCGTACTTC
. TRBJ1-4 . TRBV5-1 CASSLEPGPNEKLFF TGCGCCAGCAGCTTGGAGCCAGGGCCTAATGAAAAACTGTTTTTT
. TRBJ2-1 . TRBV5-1 CASSLRDVSGGHEQFF TGCGCCAGCAGCTTGAGGGACGTATCCGGAGGGCATGAGCAGTTCTTC